Shown below are 28 T cell receptor beta chains from a single sample sequenced in a study of cytomegalovirus exposure and HLA in healthy donors. This PCR relied on a set of 60 Vbeta primers and 13 Jbeta primers. Sequenced by immunoSEQ multiplex PCR; TCRdb stores in-frame clones only, minus some. The sample contains about 150,000 clones, around 77% of which appear only once. Sequenced material: PBMCs. These receptors were collected from a man aged 25 to 40 in good health.

The DNA for the CDR3 is TGTGCCAGCAGACAGGGGCCCCAGGGGACTGAAGCTTTCTTT. This encodes CASRQGPQGTEAFF. V gene TRBV6-5 combines with J gene TRBJ1-1; the match to TRBD1 covers 7 bases. V lost 6 bases and J lost 5; bases outside the gene matches: 9. Germline-derived CDR1 and CDR2 are MNHEY and SVGAGI. The length of the CDR3 is 14 residues.

The rearrangement uses TRBV6-5 and TRBJ2-4; 8 bases align to TRBD1. The V and J ends lost 6 bases and 8 bases, in that order; junction bases with no gene match: 12. The germline V gene has CDR1 MNHEY and CDR2 SVGAGI. This CDR3 spans 15 amino acids. The CDR3 region is CASRGSGQGGDIQYF. The DNA of the CDR3 is TGTGCCAGCAGAGGAAGCGGACAGGGCGGCGACATTCAGTACTTC.

The rearrangement joins TRBV7-9 to TRBJ1-1; D perhaps matches TRBD1 (6 bases). The V gene's germline CDR1 is SEHNR and CDR2 FQNEAQ (reference sequence). The V end lost 4 bases, the J end lost 1 base, and 13 bases lay between the germline ends. CDR3 length: 15 residues. The CDR3 DNA is TGTGCCAGCAGCTCCTTCACAGGGAGGAACACTGAAGCTTTCTTT. This sequence encodes CASSSFTGRNTEAFF.

The CDR3: CATSRVTNYGYTF. The CDR3 nucleotides read TGTGCCACCAGCAGAGTTACAAACTATGGCTACACCTTC. V is TRBV15 and J is TRBJ1-2; D is unclear. Looked up from germline, CDR1 is LNHNV and CDR2 is YYDKDF (reference sequence). The CDR3 contains 13 residues. V lost 1 base and J 2 bases, leaving 5 bases between the germline ends.

The genes are TRBV20-1 and TRBJ2-5; D perhaps matches TRBD2 (5 bases). Germline CDR1 reads DFQATT; CDR2 reads SNEGSKA (reference sequence). The CDR3 is 11 amino acids. Trimming left V 0 bases short and J 11 bases short, with 10 bases between. The CDR3 is CSARDRGLQYF. The CDR3 DNA sequence: TGCAGTGCTAGAGATCGTGGACTTCAGTACTTC.

About this clone itself: A junction boundary mismatches the germline segment, possibly from a read error. The chain is built from TRBV15 and TRBJ2-7; D is unresolved. Germline V lookup: CDR1 LNHNV, CDR2 YYDKDF (reference sequence). The CDR3 runs 15 residues. The CDR3 spells CATSREADSSYGQYF. CDR3 coding DNA: TGTGCCACCAGCAGAGAGGCTGACTCGTCCTACGGGCAGTACTTC.

The chain uses TRBV27 and TRBJ1-2; D perhaps matches TRBD1 (6 bases). Trimming removed 3 bases at V and 3 bases at J, with 11 bases between. This CDR3 has 14 residues. Germline V lookup: CDR1 MNHEY, CDR2 SMNVEV (reference sequence). The CDR3 here is CASSFGGGHYGYTF. The CDR3 DNA sequence: TGTGCCAGCAGTTTCGGGGGGGGCCACTATGGCTACACCTTC.

This chain uses TRBV7-8 with TRBJ2-7, with 12 bases aligning to TRBD2. V shed 5 bases, J shed 1 base, and the junction held 9 bases outside the gene matches. CDR1 is SGHVS and CDR2 is FQNEAQ in the germline V gene. The CDR3 contains 17 residues. The CDR3 bases are TGTGCCAGCAGCCTCCCGGGACTAGCGGGTTCATCCTACGAGCAGTACTTC. Translated: CASSLPGLAGSSYEQYF. The whole variable domain, remainder taken from reference TRBV7-8 and TRBJ2-7, is GAGVSQSPRYKVAKRGQDVALRCDPISGHVSLFWYQQALGQGPEFLTYFQNEAQLDKSGLPSDRFFAERPEGSVSTLKIQRTQQEDSAVYLCASSLPGLAGSSYEQYFGPGTRLTVT.

CDR3: CASSMGGEQPQHF. CDR3 in DNA: TGTGCCAGCAGCATGGGAGGGGAACAGCCCCAGCATTTT. The gene calls are TRBV2 and TRBJ1-5; TRBD1 might be the D (5 bases). This CDR3 spans 13 amino acids. Germline V CDR1 and CDR2: SNHLY, FYNNEI. V dropped 6 bases and J dropped 7 bases, with 13 bases sitting between them.

This chain connects TRBV11-2 to TRBJ2-2; weak D call: TRBD2 (6 bases). Trimming took off 5 bases at V and 5 bases at J, with 15 bases between the two ends. Germline CDR1 and CDR2: SGHAT and FQNNGV. The CDR3 covers 15 residues. The CDR3 loop is CASSGRRAGTGELFF. As DNA, the CDR3 is TGTGCCAGCAGCGGTCGGAGGGCTGGGACCGGGGAGCTGTTTTTT.

This clone showed up just once. This sequence joins TRBV19 and TRBJ1-3; D is uncertain. The germline V gene encodes CDR1 LNHDA and CDR2 SQIVND (reference sequence). V lost 3 bases, J lost 0 bases, and 6 bases lay in between. The CDR3 is 14 amino acids. Written as DNA, the CDR3 is TGTGCCAGTAGTATCGGGTCCTCTGGAAACACCATATATTTT. This sequence encodes CASSIGSSGNTIYF.

J is TRBJ1-3 and V is TRBV28; possible D gene TRBD1, 6 bases. V was clipped by 6 bases and J by 3 bases, with 12 bases between them. This CDR3 has 14 amino acids. Germline CDR1 MDHEN, CDR2 SYDVKM. CDR3 residues: CASSVQGSGNTIYF. The CDR3 DNA is TGTGCCAGCAGCGTTCAGGGGAGTGGAAACACCATATATTTT.

The rearrangement links TRBV25-1 to TRBJ2-3, with 7 bases matching TRBD2. V was pared by 5 bases and J by 5 bases, with 10 bases of the junction left unmatched. The CDR3 spans 15 residues. Germline CDR1 MGHDK, CDR2 SYGVNS. For the CDR3, the DNA is TGTGCCAGCAGTCAGAGCGCGGGGGTGGTAGATACGCAGTATTTT. As protein: CASSQSAGVVDTQYF.

The J gene is TRBJ2-3, the V gene TRBV5-6, with 7 bases matching TRBD1. The length of the CDR3 is 17 residues. CDR1 and CDR2 from the germline V gene are SGHDT and YYEEEE. V was clipped by 1 base and J by 0 bases; unmatched bases: 8. The chain's CDR3 is CASSLTTGVLSTDTQYF. As DNA, the CDR3 is TGTGCCAGCAGCTTGACAACAGGGGTGTTGAGCACAGATACGCAGTATTTT.

This rearrangement joins TRBV28 to TRBJ2-7; TRBD1 matches at 11 bases. V gave up 4 bases and J gave up 3 bases; unmatched junction bases: 5. This CDR3 is 15 amino acids long. Looked up from germline, CDR1 is MDHEN and CDR2 is SYDVKM. The CDR3 reads CASSSSGTGGYEQYF. CDR3 DNA: TGTGCCAGCAGTTCTTCCGGGACAGGGGGCTACGAGCAGTACTTC.

J is TRBJ2-5 and V is TRBV6-5, with 7 nucleotides matching TRBD1. There are 15 residues in the CDR3. Germline V gives CDR1 MNHEY, CDR2 SVGAGI. J lost 1 base, V lost 6 bases, and 8 bases had no gene match. The CDR3 DNA reads as TGTGCCAGCAGCCCCGACGGGACAGCCCAAGAGACCCAGTACTTC. Protein sequence: CASSPDGTAQETQYF.

The rearrangement joins TRBV7-2 to TRBJ2-7, with 11 nucleotides matching TRBD2. CDR3 length: 15 residues. V was pared by 5 bases and J by 3 bases, with 6 bases of the junction left unmatched. Germline lookup yields CDR1 SGHTA and CDR2 FQGNSA. The CDR3 DNA reads TGTGCCAGCAGCGAGGGACTAGCGGAGTACTACGAGCAGTACTTC. It encodes CASSEGLAEYYEQYF.

The chain links TRBV4-1 to TRBJ2-1; TRBD1 matches at 8 bases. After removal of 2 bases from V and 6 bases from J, the junction contained 9 bases not matched to a gene. Germline values: CDR1 MGHRA, CDR2 YSYEKL. CDR3 length: 16 residues. CDR3 bases: TGCGCCAGCAGCCAAAGGACAGGGTCGACAACCAATGAGCAGTTCTTC. The encoded protein is CASSQRTGSTTNEQFF.

The sample holds one count of this clone. This CDR3 is also generated by other DNA sequences in the sample. V usage is TRBV27 and J usage is TRBJ1-5; 9 bases map to TRBD1. V trimming: 6 bases; J trimming: 7 bases; junction bases outside the gene matches: 7. Germline lookup yields CDR1 MNHEY and CDR2 SMNVEV (reference sequence). This CDR3 spans 14 amino acids. The DNA for the CDR3 is TGTGCCAGCAGAGGGACAGGGTCGGCCCAGCCCCAGCATTTT. It encodes CASRGTGSAQPQHF.

The chain employs TRBV7-2 and TRBJ2-1; TRBD2 matches 13 bases. The CDR3 consists of 15 residues. Germline CDR1 is SGHTA and CDR2 is FQGNSA. V was pared by 3 bases and J by 8 bases, with 4 bases of the junction left unmatched. As DNA, the CDR3 is TGTGCCAGCAGCTTCCCTGGACTAGCGGGAGATGAGCAGTTCTTC. Translation gives CASSFPGLAGDEQFF.

The chain links TRBV11-2 to TRBJ1-5; D ambiguous. The CDR3 contains 13 residues. V gave up 0 bases and J gave up 9 bases, with 9 bases separating them. Germline CDR1 reads SGHAT; CDR2 reads FQNNGV. CDR3 residues: CASSLESNRPQHF. In DNA, the CDR3 is TGTGCCAGCAGCTTAGAGTCTAACCGGCCCCAGCATTTT.

This chain links TRBV4-1 with TRBJ2-7; TRBD1 is a possible D gene (6 bases). This CDR3 comprises 15 residues. V gave up 1 base and J gave up 2 bases, with 12 bases separating them. CDR1 and CDR2 (germline): MGHRA, YSYEKL. The CDR3 bases are TGCGCCAGCAGCCAAGTTACAGGGTTTCCCTACGAGCAGTACTTC. Translation: CASSQVTGFPYEQYF.

This chain links TRBV27 with TRBJ2-7, with 9 bases fitting TRBD1. CDR1 and CDR2 (germline): MNHEY, SMNVEV (reference sequence). V shed 0 bases, J shed 0 bases, and the junction held 3 bases outside the gene matches. This CDR3 region has 16 residues. CDR3 residues: CASSLSGTGSSYEQYF. The CDR3 DNA reads as TGTGCCAGCAGTTTATCCGGGACAGGGAGCTCCTACGAGCAGTACTTC.

The chain combines TRBV7-3 with TRBJ2-1; 7 nucleotides line up with TRBD2. The CDR3 consists of 18 residues. V trimming: 1 base; J trimming: 1 base; junction bases outside the gene matches: 10. Germline V CDR1 and CDR2: SGHTA, FQGTGA. CDR3 sequence: CASSLKARGGSSYNEQFF. In nucleotides, the CDR3 is TGTGCCAGCAGCTTAAAGGCCCGAGGCGGGAGTTCCTACAATGAGCAGTTCTTC.

The chain has TRBV10-3 and TRBJ1-1; possibly TRBD1 for D (5 bases). The V end lost 0 bases, the J end lost 1 base, and 12 bases lay between the germline ends. CDR3 length: 16 amino acids. Germline values: CDR1 ENHRY, CDR2 SYGVKD. CDR3 residues: CAISESLGGGNTEAFF. CDR3 in DNA: TGTGCCATCAGTGAGTCGCTTGGGGGGGGGAACACTGAAGCTTTCTTT.

This clone was seen more than once but under ten times. This sequence joins TRBV5-1 and TRBJ2-3, with 9 bases that match TRBD2. The V and J ends lost 5 bases and 2 bases, in that order; junction bases with no gene match: 9. This CDR3 spans 16 amino acids. CDR1 and CDR2 from the germline V gene are SGHRS and YFSETQ. CDR3 in amino acids: CASSPGTSHLTDTQYF. The CDR3 DNA is TGCGCCAGCAGTCCAGGGACTAGCCACCTCACAGATACGCAGTATTTT.

In regard to this clone: Mismatch with germline at one junction end may stem from a read error. The chain uses TRBV7-9 and TRBJ1-2; 7 nucleotides align to TRBD1. The CDR3 length is 14 residues. Germline CDR1 SEHNR, CDR2 FQNEAQ (reference sequence). CDR3 residues: CSSRSTGSNYGYTF. As DNA, the CDR3 is TGTTCCAGCAGATCGACAGGGTCCAACTATGGCTACACCTTC.

The rearrangement uses TRBV28 and TRBJ1-2, with D hard to call. Germline V gene data show CDR1 as MDHEN and CDR2 as SYDVKM. The CDR3 runs 13 residues. The V gene lost 4 bases and the J gene lost 3 bases, with 9 bases spanning the gap. In nucleotides, the CDR3 is TGTGCCAGCAGTTCGAACACCTACTATGGCTACACCTTC. Translating gives CASSSNTYYGYTF.